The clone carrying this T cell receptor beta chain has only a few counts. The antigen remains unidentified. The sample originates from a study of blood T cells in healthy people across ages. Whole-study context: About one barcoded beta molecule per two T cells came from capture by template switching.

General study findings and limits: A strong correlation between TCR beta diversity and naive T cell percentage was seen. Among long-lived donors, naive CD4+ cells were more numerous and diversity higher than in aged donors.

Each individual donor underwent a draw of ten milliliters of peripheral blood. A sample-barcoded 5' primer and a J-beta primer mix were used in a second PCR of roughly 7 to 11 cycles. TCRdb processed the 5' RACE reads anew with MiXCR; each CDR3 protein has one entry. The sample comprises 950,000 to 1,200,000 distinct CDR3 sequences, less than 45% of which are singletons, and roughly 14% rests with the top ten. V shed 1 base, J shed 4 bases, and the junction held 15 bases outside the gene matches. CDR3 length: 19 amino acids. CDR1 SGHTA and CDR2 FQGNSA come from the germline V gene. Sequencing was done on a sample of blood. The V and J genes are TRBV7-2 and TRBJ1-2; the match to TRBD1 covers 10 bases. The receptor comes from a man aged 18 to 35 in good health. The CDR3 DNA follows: TGTGCCAGCAGCTTAGATTTTGGGGGACAGGGGATTTTTAGCTATGGCTACACCTTC. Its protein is CASSLDFGGQGIFSYGYTF.